The 7 T cell receptor beta chains listed next were all sequenced from one sample in a study of PD-1 blockade in classical Hodgkin lymphoma. Every patient experienced relapse after autologous stem cell transplantation, and brentuximab vedotin exposure varied. Libraries were prepared by immunoSEQ multiplex PCR; TCRdb keeps only in-frame clonotypes and omits some of them. The sample carries approximately 27,000 clones, about nine tenths recorded once. The specimen was peripheral blood mononuclear cells (PBMCs), collected at baseline. These receptor sequences come from a human donor with classical Hodgkin lymphoma.

The genes are TRBV7-9 and TRBJ1-5; D is perhaps TRBD1 (5 bases). Trimming removed 2 bases from V and 0 bases from J, with 8 bases in between. There are 15 residues in the CDR3. The germline V gene encodes CDR1 SEHNR and CDR2 FQNEAQ (reference sequence). The CDR3 DNA is TGTGCCAGCAGCTTATCAGGGTTTAGCAATCAGCCCCAGCATTTT. It codes for CASSLSGFSNQPQHF.

The chain employs TRBV6-5 and TRBJ2-2; D gene unclear. This CDR3 has 12 residues. V lost 5 bases and J 8 bases, leaving 9 bases between the germline ends. Germline-derived CDR1 and CDR2 are MNHEY and SVGAGI. The CDR3 nucleotides read TGTGCCAGCAGTGTCCCGCCAGGGGAGCTGTTTTTT. Translation: CASSVPPGELFF.

The chain is built from TRBV18 and TRBJ2-3, with D tentatively TRBD2 (5 bases). Germline values: CDR1 KGHSH, CDR2 LQKENI. The CDR3 runs to 14 residues. The V gene lost 0 bases and the J gene lost 9 bases, with 13 bases spanning the gap. CDR3 region: CASSPPGDQGTQYF. The CDR3 DNA is TGTGCCAGCTCACCACCCGGGGATCAAGGCACGCAGTATTTT. Looking up the rest from reference TRBV18 and TRBJ2-3 gives the full variable domain: NAGVMQNPRHLVRRRGQEARLRCSPMKGHSHVYWYRQLPEEGLKFMVYLQKENIIDESGMPKERFSAEFPKEGPSILRIQQVVRGDSAAYFCASSPPGDQGTQYFGPGTRLTVL.

Details on this clone: One end of the junction is discordant with germline, which a read error may explain. This chain links TRBV7-7 with TRBJ1-5, with TRBD1 matching over 7 bases. Germline V gene lookup returns CDR1 SSHAT and CDR2 FNYEAQ (reference sequence). The CDR3 spans 13 residues. This CDR3 reads CASSLKQGQPQHF. As DNA, the CDR3 is TGTGCTAGCAGCTTAAAACAGGGGCAGCCCCAGCATTTT.

The chain carries TRBV4-1 and TRBJ1-1; D is perhaps TRBD1 (5 bases). Looked up from germline, CDR1 is MGHRA and CDR2 is YSYEKL. CDR3 length: 15 residues. Trimming shortened V by 0 bases and J by 10 bases, and 18 bases separated the two germline ends. In DNA form, the CDR3 reads TGCGCCAGCAGCCAAGAAGGTTTTGGGGGGACGGGAGCTTTCTTT. This translates into CASSQEGFGGTGAFF.

This sequence joins TRBV6-6 and TRBJ1-2, with D maybe TRBD1 (5 bases). CDR1 is MNHNY and CDR2 is SVGAGI in the germline V gene (reference sequence). V lost 5 bases and J 7 bases, leaving 20 bases between the germline ends. The CDR3 spans 15 residues. The CDR3 protein is CASSTVGLRGLGYTF. The CDR3 DNA reads as TGTGCCAGCAGTACGGTCGGGTTAAGGGGCCTTGGCTACACCTTC.

This chain joins TRBV18 and TRBJ1-2; D is ambiguous. The CDR3 is 13 residues long. V shed 0 bases and J shed 8 bases, with 10 bases lying between them. Germline V gene lookup returns CDR1 KGHSH and CDR2 LQKENI. The CDR3 region is CASSPPSQVGYTF. The CDR3 DNA reads TGTGCCAGCTCACCACCGTCTCAGGTCGGCTACACCTTC.